This T cell receptor beta chain originates from a study of memory CD4+ T cells and cytomegalovirus serostatus. In the study overall: Donors were healthy Belgian adults, several CMV seropositive and 20 to 30 seronegative. Findings of the study overall: CMV serostatus prediction reached median AUC around 0.95, or 0.9 with US-trained model.

Profiled with immunoSEQ multiplex PCR; TCRdb holds only in-frame clones, not every one. Counted here are just over 40,000 clones, roughly 80% occurring once; the ten biggest clones make up approximately 0.8%. This clone has a handful of counts. Antigen: not known. V was clipped by 2 bases and J by 2 bases, with 7 bases between them. Germline V gene data show CDR1 as SGHRS and CDR2 as YFSETQ. The CDR3 is made up of 13 amino acids. The sort gate was single viable CD3+CD4+CD8-CD45RO+ cells for memory CD4+ T cells. The clonotype comes from an adult in good health and CMV-seronegative. This chain links TRBV5-1 with TRBJ1-1; D is uncertain. Specimen: memory CD4+ T cells from blood. CDR3 coding DNA: TGCGCCAGCAGCTTTCAGTTCAACACTGAAGCTTTCTTT. Its protein product is CASSFQFNTEAFF.